This T cell receptor beta chain was identified during a study of brain T cells in children with intractable seizures. Whole-study findings and limits: Patients' HCMV serostatus was unknown; virus specificity rests on CDR3 similarity alone.

Sequencing was limited to surgery cases with top T cell transcript signatures in brain tissue. Patients received at least one anti-epileptic drug before surgery. This CDR3 spans 13 amino acids. The ends were cut back, 6 bases at V and 5 bases at J, with 13 bases in the middle. The germline V gene has CDR1 ENHRY and CDR2 SYGVKD. Worth noting for this clone: The antigen is not known.

Using immunoSEQ multiplex PCR, the repertoire was profiled, and TCRdb retains in-frame clones only, with some absent. Of around 100,000 clones listed, 90% to 95% are singletons. The chain employs TRBV10-3 and TRBJ2-5; a possible D gene is TRBD1 (6 bases). This TCR was sampled from a boy under two years old with hemimegalencephaly and intractable seizures. Sequences were derived from peripheral blood, sampled at surgery. This CDR3 reads CAIRQGRGETQYF. In DNA form, the CDR3 reads TGTGCCATCAGACAGGGCAGAGGGGAGACCCAGTACTTC.